This T cell receptor beta chain came from a study of blood T cell repertoires in COVID-19 (dated by TCRdb to 2018 to 2021). Study-level background: The collaborator samples originated in the United States, Italy and Spain and spanned the acute and convalescent phases of COVID-19. Sample metadata almost always included a de-identified subject ID, COVID-19 status, age in years and sex. HLA class I and class II types, where available, came from metadata supplied by the sample provider rather than from assay-based typing. The prospective study material was composed of cDNA or gDNA derived from T cells, B-cell-depleted T cells, or PBMCs. Subjects who had been exposed to COVID-19, were actively infected with it, or had recovered from it provided the deeply sampled blood TCRbeta repertoires that made up the dataset. Samples came from the ongoing ImmuneRACE study (first 160 participants) plus 1,254 subjects from 6 global collaborators. A freely available public database, intended as a resource for researchers studying the immune response to SARS-CoV-2, is where the repertoires were released.

TCRbeta CDR3 regions were amplified from genomic DNA using the immunoSEQ Assay, a bias-controlled multiplex PCR. Concerning the study's data processing: The number of nucleated cells in each sample was estimated by amplification of reference gene primers within the assay. Sequence reads were collapsed and filtered to measure the absolute abundance of every unique TCRbeta CDR3 rearrangement. For each sample, productive Simpson clonality was calculated as the square root of Simpson's diversity index over productive rearrangements. In its TCRdb copy, this immuneACCESS table keeps in-frame sequences only and misses some clones. Where compared with another copy, unresolved V genes explain less than half of these, and the others have no known cause. V, J and clone size derive from that table, while D and trimming were established from the DNA sequence. Recorded for this sample are around 250,000 clones; roughly four fifths of them occurred a single time. The ten largest clones add up to 3.4% of the sample.

The CDR3 measures 15 amino acids from cysteine to phenylalanine. The sequence is cut down to CDR3 DNA, 45 bases in frame from base 1. Trimming takes 1 base from V and 2 bases from J, and the germline ends sit 9 bases apart. CDR1 is given as MNHEY and CDR2 as SMNVEV, both from the germline V gene (reference sequence). To note about this clone: This clone's antigen is unknown. Base qualities are missing; no much larger clone stands one base away.

Study-wide findings and limitations: The quantity of clinical and demographic metadata differed by source and by participant and was supplied without curation.

The collaborating institutions used their own protocols to collect whole blood in K2EDTA tubes. For TCRbeta analysis, collaborators shipped samples as frozen whole blood, isolated PBMCs, or DNA extracted from either of those sample types. Here the chain combines TRBV27 and TRBJ1-5; the D gene lacks a confident call. The sample consisted of peripheral blood. The clonotype comes from a woman between 18 and 29 years old with acute or convalescent COVID-19. The CDR3 sequence is CASSLLAGGNQPQHF. The sequence in DNA is TGTGCCAGCAGTTTATTGGCGGGTGGCAATCAGCCCCAGCATTTT.